The sequence of this TCR beta chain was determined in a study of OX40 agonist ivuxolimab in advanced cancers. Study-wide context: In this cohort, patients received ivuxolimab, an agonistic anti-OX40 (CD134) antibody. Antecedent anti-PD-1, anti-PD-L1 or anti-CTLA-4 therapy was permissible, with around 41% having received some.

With baseline, cycle 4 day 1, and cycle 7 day 1 as timepoints, blood was sampled. The study's findings and limits: No antigen was identified for the clonally expanded peripheral T cells.

Remarks on this clone: Its antigen is currently unknown.

Germline V gives CDR1 MDHEN, CDR2 SYDVKM. V shed 6 bases and J 3 bases; nucleotides not matched to a gene: 8. This CDR3 is built from 14 residues. Using immunoSEQ multiplex PCR, the repertoire was profiled, and TCRdb retains in-frame clones only, with some absent. The sample yields tens of thousands of clones, 70% to 85% seen once. The rearrangement joins TRBV28 to TRBJ2-7; 7 bases line up with TRBD1. The sample consisted of CD4+ or CD8+ T cells sorted from blood, taken in a trial of the OX40 agonist ivuxolimab. The TCR comes from an adult with an advanced solid tumor such as melanoma, head and neck, liver or kidney cancer. In DNA, the CDR3 is TGTGCCAGCAGGAGGGACAGATTGTTCTACGAGCAGTACTTC. Translation: CASRRDRLFYEQYF.